This TCR beta chain was obtained from a study of T cell responses to AZD1222 COVID-19 vaccine. As for the study in general: Samples with a second dose at about 4 or about 12 weeks were pooled together.

Study-level findings and limits: Spike-specific TCR breadth and depth grew following two AZD1222 doses.

For this clone: Its specificity is unknown.

Sequencing was performed with immunoSEQ multiplex PCR; in TCRdb, only in-frame clones are kept and a portion is missing. This table has over 85,000 clones, roughly 92% appearing once. CDR3 size: 17 residues. Looked up from germline, CDR1 is SGDLS and CDR2 is YYNGEE. The trim removed 0 bases at V and 0 bases at J, leaving 7 bases unmatched. The sequence came from an adult in good health. Specimen: peripheral blood, collected on day 0 of AZD1222 vaccination. The chain is built from TRBV9 and TRBJ2-5, with 8 positions matching TRBD1. The CDR3 reads CASSVGTGLTYQETQYF. The CDR3 region has the DNA TGTGCCAGCAGCGTAGGGACAGGGCTTACGTACCAAGAGACCCAGTACTTC.